One and the same sample provided the 13 T cell receptor beta chains below, sequenced in a study of response to subunit inactivated influenza vaccine. Each CDR3 protein is one row after TCRdb ran MiXCR on the RT-PCR reads. The table lists 450,000 to 600,000 distinct CDR3 sequences, approximately 17% of them singletons, with 3% to 3.5% in the top ten. The starting material was CD4+ T cells sorted from PBMCs, obtained around 2 years after vaccination. The receptors derive from a man between 50 and 75 years old who received an inactivated influenza vaccine.

This chain connects TRBV9 to TRBJ1-1; tentative D call: TRBD1 (5 bases). This CDR3 spans 14 amino acids. Germline CDR1 reads SGDLS; CDR2 reads YYNGEE. V gave up 0 bases and J gave up 2 bases, with 8 bases separating them. CDR3 in DNA: TGTGCCAGCAGCGTAGGGGGGACCAACACTGAAGCTTTCTTT. Amino acid sequence: CASSVGGTNTEAFF.

The chain uses TRBV10-2 and TRBJ2-3, with 11 bases matching TRBD2. This CDR3 contains 16 residues. V was clipped by 5 bases and J by 2 bases; unmatched bases: 6. Looked up from germline, CDR1 is WSHSY and CDR2 is SAAADI. CDR3 DNA sequence: TGCGCCAGCAGTCGCTCTAGCGGGAGGCCCACAGATACGCAGTATTTT. Encoded protein: CASSRSSGRPTDTQYF.

The V call is TRBV20-1, the J call TRBJ2-2; 8 nucleotides match TRBD2. Germline CDR1 is DFQATT and CDR2 is SNEGSKA (reference sequence). This CDR3 is 17 amino acids long. V trimming: 0 bases; J trimming: 3 bases; junction bases outside the gene matches: 9. CDR3 in DNA: TGCAGTGCTAGAGACCTCTTGGCGGGAGGTTACACCGGGGAGCTGTTTTTT. Translated: CSARDLLAGGYTGELFF.

In this sample, this clonotype turned up a few times. This sequence joins TRBV29-1 and TRBJ2-6; unclear D gene. The CDR3 sequence is 12 residues long. Germline CDR1 and CDR2: SQVTM and ANQGSEA. V was trimmed by 3 bases and J by 2 bases, leaving 2 bases between them. The CDR3 loop is CSVDAGANVLTF. The CDR3 DNA reads as TGCAGCGTTGACGCTGGGGCCAACGTCCTGACTTTC.

This clonotype was observed a few times. This chain connects TRBV7-9 to TRBJ2-1, with 10 bases that match TRBD2. This CDR3 comprises 16 residues. Losses at the gene ends were 8 bases for V and 2 bases for J; bases not matched to a gene: 9. Germline CDR1 and CDR2: SEHNR and FQNEAQ (reference sequence). The DNA of the CDR3 is TGTGCCAGCCTCGACCCGGGACTAGCGACCTACAATGAGCAGTTCTTC. As protein: CASLDPGLATYNEQFF. Complete variable domain (other parts from reference TRBV7-9 and TRBJ2-1): DTGVSQNPRHKITKRGQNVTFRCDPISEHNRLYWYRQTLGQGPEFLTYFQNEAQLEKSRLLSDRFSAERPKGSFSTLEIQRTEQGDSAMYLCASLDPGLATYNEQFFGPGTRLTVL.

The chain has TRBV20-1 and TRBJ2-7, with D possibly called TRBD1 or TRBD2 (5 bases each). The V end was cut by 5 bases, the J end by 4 bases, with 15 bases between. Per germline, CDR1 DFQATT and CDR2 SNEGSKA (reference sequence). This CDR3 spans 13 amino acids. CDR3 coding DNA: TGCAGTGCTTTACGGGGCCCGGGGTACGAGCAGTACTTC. It is translated as CSALRGPGYEQYF.

The chain combines TRBV20-1 with TRBJ2-7; TRBD2 matches at 7 bases. With V trimmed by 0 bases and J by 1 base, 6 bases remained unmatched. The CDR3 is 15 residues long. Germline CDR1 DFQATT, CDR2 SNEGSKA (reference sequence). CDR3: CSARDKLAGSYEQYF. DNA for the CDR3: TGCAGTGCTAGAGACAAATTAGCGGGTTCCTACGAGCAGTACTTC.

This clonotype was detected ten times or more. For the CDR3, the DNA is TGTGCCAGCAGAGTAACAGGCATGAACACTGAAGCTTTCTTT. It codes for CASRVTGMNTEAFF. J is TRBJ1-1 and V is TRBV12-3 or TRBV12-4, with TRBD1 as a possible D gene (5 bases). This CDR3 is built from 14 residues. The germline V and J ends were trimmed by 6 bases and 0 bases, with 11 bases remaining between them.

This clonotype was picked up a small number of times. The genes are TRBV5-6 and TRBJ2-3; D perhaps matches TRBD2 (7 bases). Germline CDR1 and CDR2: SGHDT and YYEEEE. The V and J ends lost 7 bases and 3 bases respectively, with 18 bases between them. CDR3 size: 15 residues. The CDR3 loop reads CASCPWGGLTDTQYF. DNA for the CDR3: TGTGCCAGCTGCCCCTGGGGGGGCCTGACAGATACGCAGTATTTT.

This clonotype was seen more than once but under ten times. This chain uses TRBV10-3 with TRBJ2-1; D possibly matches TRBD1 or TRBD2 (6 bases each). The CDR3 runs 14 residues. Per the germline V gene, CDR1 is ENHRY and CDR2 is SYGVKD. The CDR3, as DNA: TGTGCTTCTGGGGGCCGGGAGTCCTACAATGAGCAGTTCTTC. Translation: CASGGRESYNEQFF.

V is TRBV20-1 and J is TRBJ2-1, with TRBD2 matching over 14 bases. The CDR3 extends over 15 amino acids. Trimming at V came to 6 bases and at J to 5 bases, leaving 6 bases not matched to a gene. CDR1 DFQATT and CDR2 SNEGSKA come from the germline V gene (reference sequence). This CDR3 reads CSAGLAGARDNEQFF. The CDR3 DNA sequence: TGCAGTGCGGGACTAGCGGGAGCCCGGGACAATGAGCAGTTCTTC.

In this sample, this clonotype turned up a few times. This chain connects TRBV2 to TRBJ2-7, with 7 bases fitting TRBD1. J gave up 1 base and V 7 bases, and 7 bases lay outside the gene matches. Germline V gene sequence: CDR1 SNHLY, CDR2 FYNNEI. CDR3 length: 14 amino acids. CDR3 amino acids: CASKYGQESYEQYF. The CDR3 DNA is TGTGCCAGCAAGTATGGACAGGAGTCCTACGAGCAGTACTTC.

This clonotype was detected a few times. The chain is built from TRBV29-1 and TRBJ2-7; TRBD2 might be the D (5 bases). Germline V CDR1 and CDR2: SQVTM, ANQGSEA. Deletions cut 7 bases from V and 5 bases from J, with 21 bases between. This CDR3 contains 14 residues. The CDR3 bases are TGCAGCGCCCTACCGGACCGGGATCTCCACGAGCAGTACTTC. Translation gives CSALPDRDLHEQYF.